What follows are 12 T cell receptor beta chains derived from one specimen sequenced in a study of blood T cell repertoires in COVID-19. TCRdb's copy holds only in-frame clones and misses some; the assay was immunoSEQ multiplex PCR. Of approximately 190,000 clones listed, roughly 80% are singletons. Sequencing was done on a sample of peripheral blood. The receptor source for this set is a woman aged 55-75 years with COVID-19, enrolled during active disease.

The chain uses TRBV5-6 and TRBJ1-2, with D possibly TRBD1 on 6 matching bases. V shed 0 bases and J shed 3 bases, with 9 bases lying between them. Germline CDR1 reads SGHDT; CDR2 reads YYEEEE. This CDR3 comprises 14 residues. CDR3 in DNA: TGTGCCAGCAGCTTGGGGACAGCGTACTATGGCTACACCTTC. It codes for CASSLGTAYYGYTF.

This clone was recorded once. V usage is TRBV5-6 and J usage is TRBJ1-5; D uncertain. Germline loops: CDR1 SGHDT, CDR2 YYEEEE. The CDR3 consists of 14 residues. V lost 4 bases, J lost 7 bases, and 15 bases lay in between. The CDR3 nucleotides are TGTGCCAGCAGCCCGTACAGTCGCCCCCAGCCCCAGCATTTT. Translating it yields CASSPYSRPQPQHF.

The J gene is TRBJ2-2, the V gene TRBV6-5; the match to TRBD1 covers 11 bases. Losses at the gene ends were 1 base for V and 3 bases for J; bases not matched to a gene: 1. Germline V gene lookup returns CDR1 MNHEY and CDR2 SVGAGI. CDR3 length: 16 amino acids. CDR3 coding DNA: TGTGCCAGCAGTTACTGGGGACAGGGGGACACCGGGGAGCTGTTTTTT. The encoded protein is CASSYWGQGDTGELFF.

The J gene is TRBJ2-1, the V gene TRBV6-5, with D tentatively TRBD1 (6 bases). The CDR3 consists of 11 residues. Germline V CDR1 and CDR2: MNHEY, SVGAGI. V lost 6 bases and J 9 bases, leaving 9 bases between the germline ends. The CDR3 loop reads CASRRGSEQFF. The CDR3 nucleotides are TGTGCCAGCAGAAGGGGGAGTGAGCAGTTCTTC.

Of note for this clone: The junction departs from germline at one end; a sequencing error may be responsible. This chain links TRBV3-1 (or the pseudogene TRBV3-2) with TRBJ1-2; D is uncertain. The CDR3 loop spans 11 amino acids. Germline loops: CDR1 LGHDT, CDR2 YNNKEL (reference sequence). The CDR3 reads CASSHERRVDF. CDR3 bases: TGTGCCAGCAGCCACGAAAGGAGGGTAGATTTC.

On this clone: Sequence at one end of the junction differs from germline and may be a read error. The CDR3 nucleotides read TGTGCCAGCAGCCTAGCGGGTGGCAGGGCGGTTGGCTACACCTTC. This translates into CASSLAGGRAVGYTF. V usage is TRBV7-9 and J usage is TRBJ1-2; D is possibly TRBD1 (5 bases). Germline CDR1 and CDR2: SEHNR and FQNEAQ (reference sequence). This CDR3 region has 15 residues.

The rearrangement links TRBV3-1 (or the pseudogene TRBV3-2) to TRBJ1-6; 12 nucleotides align to TRBD1. Unmatched junction bases numbered 7, after V lost 0 bases and J lost 7 bases. Per the germline V gene, CDR1 is LGHDT and CDR2 is YNNKEL (reference sequence). The CDR3 totals 18 residues. CDR3 nucleotides: TGTGCCAGCAGCCAAGATTGGGACAGGGGGCTTGGAAATTCACCCCTCCACTTT. This codes for CASSQDWDRGLGNSPLHF.

The chain couples TRBV4-2 to TRBJ2-7; 7 bases align to TRBD1. The CDR3 is 12 residues long. Germline V gives CDR1 LGHNA, CDR2 YNFKEQ. Germline trimming cut 1 base from V and 6 bases from J; bases unmatched to any gene: 0. This CDR3 reads CASSQAGGEQYF. The DNA for the CDR3 is TGTGCCAGCAGCCAAGCAGGGGGCGAGCAGTACTTC.

The chain joins TRBV11-2 to TRBJ2-3; TRBD1 agrees at 7 bases. The CDR3 extends over 16 amino acids. The junction had 15 bases not matched to a gene; V was cut back by 6 bases and J by 6 bases. CDR1 SGHAT and CDR2 FQNNGV come from the germline V gene. The CDR3 sequence: CASRQAGTDVRDTQYF. Written as DNA, the CDR3 is TGTGCCAGCAGGCAGGCCGGGACAGATGTCCGCGATACGCAGTATTTT.

This clone was counted between two and nine times. CDR3 residues: CASSLRAGVNEQYV. Written as DNA, the CDR3 is TGCGCCAGCAGCTTAAGGGCCGGGGTTAACGAGCAGTACGTC. The rearrangement links TRBV5-1 to TRBJ2-7; weak D call: TRBD2 (5 bases). V dropped 2 bases and J dropped 5 bases, with 14 bases sitting between them. This CDR3 is built from 14 residues. Germline CDR1 reads SGHRS; CDR2 reads YFSETQ.

This clone appeared a few times. This chain uses TRBV30 with TRBJ1-5; no reliable D call. The CDR3 loop spans 12 amino acids. V was clipped by 2 bases and J by 0 bases, with 2 bases between them. From germline, CDR1 is GTSNPN and CDR2 SVGIG (reference sequence). The CDR3 bases are TGTGCCTGGAGTCTTAGCAATCAGCCCCAGCATTTT. It is translated as CAWSLSNQPQHF.

The chain uses TRBV5-6 and TRBJ1-5, with TRBD1 matching over 9 bases. Germline-derived CDR1 and CDR2 are SGHDT and YYEEEE. Losses at the gene ends were 3 bases for V and 2 bases for J; bases not matched to a gene: 9. This CDR3 has 17 residues. This CDR3 is CASSWGPTGGRNQPQHF. In DNA, the CDR3 is TGTGCCAGCAGCTGGGGGCCCACAGGGGGCCGCAATCAGCCCCAGCATTTT.